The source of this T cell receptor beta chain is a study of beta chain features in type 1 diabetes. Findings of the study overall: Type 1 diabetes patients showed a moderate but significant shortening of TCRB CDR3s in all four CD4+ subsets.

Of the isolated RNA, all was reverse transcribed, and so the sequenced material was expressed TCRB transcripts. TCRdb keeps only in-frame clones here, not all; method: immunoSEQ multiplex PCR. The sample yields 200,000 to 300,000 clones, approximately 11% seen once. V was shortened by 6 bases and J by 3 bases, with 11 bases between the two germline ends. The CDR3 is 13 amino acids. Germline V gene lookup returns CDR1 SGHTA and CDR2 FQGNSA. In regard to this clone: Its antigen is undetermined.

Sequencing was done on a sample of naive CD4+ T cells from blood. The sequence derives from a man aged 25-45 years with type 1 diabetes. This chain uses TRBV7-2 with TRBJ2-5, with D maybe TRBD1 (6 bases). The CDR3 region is CASRTTGKETQYF. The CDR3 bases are TGTGCCAGCAGGACAACAGGGAAAGAGACCCAGTACTTC.